Below are 9 T cell receptor beta chains sequenced from a single sample in a study of control samples from healthy donors and cancer patients. Sequencing was performed with immunoSEQ multiplex PCR; in TCRdb, only in-frame clones are kept and a portion is missing. Among about 220,000 clones, just under 95% were seen once, and the ten largest hold approximately 1.6%. The source material was blood. The receptors originated from a man aged 45-65 years in good health.

The chain's CDR3 is CASSGSGSHGDTQYF. The CDR3 nucleotides are TGTGCCAGCAGTGGCTCCGGCTCGCACGGGGATACGCAGTATTTT. The V and J genes are TRBV6-4 and TRBJ2-3; no firm D call. This CDR3 has 15 residues. Deletions cut 4 bases from V and 6 bases from J, with 17 bases between. CDR1 MRHNA and CDR2 SNTAGT come from the germline V gene.

J is TRBJ1-6 and V is TRBV18, with a possible D match to TRBD1 (5 bases). Trimming took 3 bases from V and 14 from J, leaving 29 bases between them. CDR3 length: 18 residues. The germline gives CDR1 KGHSH, CDR2 LQKENI. The CDR3 sequence: CASSPYPLGGGTLLTLHF. The CDR3 DNA reads as TGTGCCAGCTCACCTTATCCCCTCGGAGGAGGGACGCTTCTCACCCTCCACTTT.

This clone was seen a single time. The chain links TRBV27 to TRBJ1-1; D gene ambiguous. This CDR3 has 14 amino acids. Germline V lookup: CDR1 MNHEY, CDR2 SMNVEV (reference sequence). Trimming cost V 3 bases and J 0 bases, with 8 bases left between them. The CDR3 spells CASSFSRVNTEAFF. CDR3 nucleotide sequence: TGTGCCAGCAGTTTCAGCAGAGTGAACACTGAAGCTTTCTTT.

The CDR3 DNA reads TGTGCCAGCTCACCAGGAGGGAGGGGGTCTTTCTACGAGCAGTACTTC. This codes for CASSPGGRGSFYEQYF. The J gene is TRBJ2-7, the V gene TRBV18; weak D call: TRBD2 (7 bases). The CDR3 sequence is 16 residues long. Germline V CDR1 and CDR2: KGHSH, LQKENI. With 2 bases removed from V and 3 bases from J, the gap between germline ends came to 17 bases.

The chain links TRBV6-6 to TRBJ2-1; D possibly corresponds to TRBD1 (6 bases). The CDR3 totals 15 residues. Trimming cost V 8 bases and J 4 bases, with 18 bases left between them. Germline-derived CDR1 and CDR2 are MNHNY and SVGAGI (reference sequence). DNA of the CDR3: TGTGCCAGCCTCAACCGGGACACCCTTTACAATGAGCAGTTCTTC. Translating gives CASLNRDTLYNEQFF.

The J gene is TRBJ2-7, the V gene TRBV18; D gene uncertain. Trimming stripped 3 bases from V and 11 bases from J, with 17 bases between. The germline gives CDR1 KGHSH, CDR2 LQKENI. The CDR3 totals 13 residues. The CDR3 protein is CASSPSRDRVEYF. The CDR3, as DNA: TGTGCCAGCTCACCTTCAAGAGACCGAGTAGAGTACTTC.

The J gene is TRBJ2-3, the V gene TRBV30; tentatively, D is TRBD1 (6 bases). V lost 0 bases and J 5 bases, leaving 6 bases between the germline ends. Per germline, CDR1 GTSNPN and CDR2 SVGIG (reference sequence). The length of the CDR3 is 12 residues. The CDR3 region has the DNA TGTGCCTGGAGTGTACAGGGAGATACGCAGTATTTT. This encodes CAWSVQGDTQYF.

The genes are TRBV28 and TRBJ1-5; no firm D call. V was trimmed by 3 bases and J by 0 bases, leaving 12 bases between them. Germline V gene lookup returns CDR1 MDHEN and CDR2 SYDVKM. CDR3 length: 16 amino acids. The CDR3 DNA sequence: TGTGCCAGCAGTTTGGCCCCCCTTAATAGCAATCAGCCCCAGCATTTT. Translation gives CASSLAPLNSNQPQHF.

The chain employs TRBV23-1 and TRBJ1-5; possibly TRBD1 for D (5 bases). TRBV23-1 is an ORF for which the function is uncertain. Trimming removed 6 bases from V and 2 bases from J, with 14 bases in between. CDR3 length: 15 amino acids. CDR3 coding DNA: TGCGCCAGCAGCCCCCGCCAAGGGGGCAATCAGCCCCAGCATTTT. Its protein product is CASSPRQGGNQPQHF.